These 12 T cell receptor beta chains were sequenced from one sample in a study of T cells in Graves' hyperthyroidism and ophthalmopathy. Amplified TCR beta CDR3 regions derived from RNA transcripts. HTBI primers were the set used in a first-round RT-PCR of the TCR CDR3. TCRdb passed the multiplex PCR reads through MiXCR, listing each CDR3 protein once. The repertoire consists of nearly 750,000 distinct CDR3 sequences, with over 35% occurring once and the leading ten covering 30% to 40%. Material for sequencing was blood. These receptor sequences come from a woman aged 40 to 50 with Graves' hyperthyroidism.

At least ten counts were recorded for this clonotype. The J gene is TRBJ1-2, the V gene TRBV9; D perhaps matches TRBD1 (5 bases). The ends were cut back, 3 bases at V and 6 bases at J, with 12 bases in the middle. CDR1 is SGDLS, CDR2 YYNGEE, per germline. CDR3 length equals 13 residues. This CDR3 is CASSAQGGDGYTF. The CDR3 DNA is TGTGCCAGCAGCGCCCAGGGAGGGGATGGCTACACCTTC.

This clonotype was detected only a few times. V usage is TRBV7-2 and J usage is TRBJ1-1; no clear D gene. Germline-derived CDR1 and CDR2 are SGHTA and FQGNSA. The CDR3 length is 14 residues. The V gene lost 3 bases and the J gene lost 1 base, with 9 bases spanning the gap. The DNA of the CDR3 is TGTGCCAGCAGCTTGGAAGAGGGGAACACTGAAGCTTTCTTT. The encoded protein is CASSLEEGNTEAFF. The whole variable domain, filled in from reference TRBV7-2 and TRBJ1-1, reads GAGVSQSPSNKVTEKGKDVELRCDPISGHTALYWYRQSLGQGLEFLIYFQGNSAPDKSGLPSDRFSAERTGGSVSTLTIQRTQQEDSAVYLCASSLEEGNTEAFFGQGTRLTVV.

The chain links TRBV6-1 to TRBJ1-5, with D hard to call. V lost 7 bases, J lost 0 bases, and 13 bases lay in between. The CDR3 totals 15 residues. The germline V gene has CDR1 MNHNS and CDR2 SASEGT. The CDR3: CASIPNGYSNQPQHF. The CDR3 nucleotides read TGTGCCAGCATCCCGAACGGGTATAGCAATCAGCCCCAGCATTTT.

V usage is TRBV6-5 and J usage is TRBJ1-1; D is unclear. This CDR3 spans 13 amino acids. From germline, CDR1 is MNHEY and CDR2 SVGAGI. The V end lost 2 bases, the J end lost 8 bases, and 12 bases lay between the germline ends. Here the CDR3 reads CASSYPFPSEAFF. CDR3 DNA sequence: TGTGCCAGCAGTTACCCATTTCCGTCAGAAGCTTTCTTT.

There are many counts of this clonotype. The chain links TRBV29-1 to TRBJ1-5, with 9 bases aligning to TRBD1. V shed 4 bases and J 6 bases; nucleotides not matched to a gene: 4. Looked up from germline, CDR1 is SQVTM and CDR2 is ANQGSEA. The CDR3 runs 13 residues. The CDR3 DNA sequence: TGCAGCGTTGGAACAGGGGGCCGTCAGCCCCAGCATTTT. Translating it yields CSVGTGGRQPQHF.

This clonotype showed up just a few times. The chain employs TRBV10-3 and TRBJ2-5; tentatively, D is TRBD2 (5 bases). Looked up from germline, CDR1 is ENHRY and CDR2 is SYGVKD. The ends were cut back, 2 bases at V and 5 bases at J, with 9 bases in the middle. The CDR3 is 13 residues long. The CDR3 reads CAISEGTRETQYF. CDR3 coding DNA: TGTGCCATCAGTGAGGGTACTAGGGAGACCCAGTACTTC.

This clonotype was recorded a few times. The J gene is TRBJ1-6, the V gene TRBV6-2 or TRBV6-3, with D uncertain. CDR1 MNHEY and CDR2 SVGEGT come from the germline V gene. Trimming removed 5 bases from V and 6 bases from J, with 20 bases in between. The length of the CDR3 is 17 residues. CDR3 in amino acids: CASSPRPSRGSNSPLHF. The CDR3 region has the DNA TGTGCCAGCAGTCCCCGACCGTCTCGGGGTAGTAATTCACCCCTCCACTTT.

The genes are TRBV7-2 and TRBJ1-5; TRBD1 agrees at 7 bases. The CDR3 runs to 16 residues. Per germline, CDR1 SGHTA and CDR2 FQGNSA. The V gene end was trimmed by 3 bases and the J gene end by 4 bases; junction bases not matched to a gene: 9. CDR3 amino acids: CASSFPTGVANQPQHF. The CDR3 DNA reads as TGTGCCAGCAGCTTTCCAACAGGGGTGGCGAATCAGCCCCAGCATTTT.

This clonotype was found a few times. A single base separates this from a much larger clone, so it may be a read error. This chain joins TRBV6-1 and TRBJ1-5; the D is unclear. Trimming cost V 6 bases and J 3 bases, with 3 bases left between them. The germline V gene encodes CDR1 MNHNS and CDR2 SASEGT. This CDR3 is 11 amino acids long. The CDR3 sequence: CASRDNQPQHF. CDR3 sequence (DNA): TGTGCCAGCAGGGACAATCAGCCCCAGCATTTT.

The J gene is TRBJ2-7, the V gene TRBV18; tentative D call: TRBD2 (5 bases). This CDR3 is 15 amino acids long. V lost 0 bases, J lost 3 bases, and 12 bases lay in between. The germline V gene has CDR1 KGHSH and CDR2 LQKENI. Written as DNA, the CDR3 is TGTGCCAGCTCACCACCGACGAGGGTAATCTACGAGCAGTACTTC. It yields the protein CASSPPTRVIYEQYF.

This clonotype was picked up many times. The chain joins TRBV7-9 to TRBJ1-1; D not certain. The V and J ends lost 3 bases and 1 base respectively, with 15 bases between them. CDR3 length: 16 residues. Germline-derived CDR1 and CDR2 are SEHNR and FQNEAQ (reference sequence). Written as DNA, the CDR3 is TGTGCCAGCAGCTTCGCTGGAGGACGGTCGAACACTGAAGCTTTCTTT. It is translated as CASSFAGGRSNTEAFF. Looking up the rest from reference TRBV7-9 and TRBJ1-1 gives the full variable domain: DTGVSQNPRHKITKRGQNVTFRCDPISEHNRLYWYRQTLGQGPEFLTYFQNEAQLEKSRLLSDRFSAERPKGSFSTLEIQRTEQGDSAMYLCASSFAGGRSNTEAFFGQGTRLTVV.

The chain has TRBV6-4 and TRBJ2-7; 11 nucleotides match TRBD2. The V segment lost 7 bases and the J segment 5 bases; nucleotides outside the gene matches: 10. Germline V CDR1 and CDR2: MRHNA, SNTAGT. CDR3 size: 15 residues. The CDR3 reads CASTSRGTSGNEQYF. The CDR3 bases are TGTGCCAGCACCTCCCGGGGGACTAGCGGCAACGAGCAGTACTTC.